This entry describes one T cell receptor beta chain. As yet, its antigen is unknown. Autoimmune disease history or systemic immunosuppression meant exclusion. These data come from a study of OX40 agonist ivuxolimab in advanced cancers. The overall study: Prior checkpoint blockade (anti-PD-1, anti-PD-L1 or anti-CTLA-4) was permitted; 35% to 50% had it. Broader study findings: At 0.1 to 3.0 mg/kg, CD4+ and CD8+ blood T cells expanded clonally by week 6.

CDR1 is MNHEY and CDR2 is SMNVEV in the germline V gene (reference sequence). This CDR3 region has 13 residues. V lost 6 bases and J 5 bases, leaving 11 bases between the germline ends. TCRdb keeps only in-frame clones here, not all; method: immunoSEQ multiplex PCR. The sample has 63,000 or so clones, 84% seen once. This receptor was taken from an adult with an advanced solid tumor such as melanoma, head and neck, liver or kidney cancer. The rearrangement joins TRBV27 to TRBJ1-5; D is possibly TRBD1 (6 bases). Sequencing was performed on CD4+ or CD8+ T cells sorted from blood, taken in a trial of the OX40 agonist ivuxolimab. CDR3 coding DNA: TGTGCCAGCAGGACAGGACCCGATCAGCCCCAGCATTTT. Encoded protein: CASRTGPDQPQHF.